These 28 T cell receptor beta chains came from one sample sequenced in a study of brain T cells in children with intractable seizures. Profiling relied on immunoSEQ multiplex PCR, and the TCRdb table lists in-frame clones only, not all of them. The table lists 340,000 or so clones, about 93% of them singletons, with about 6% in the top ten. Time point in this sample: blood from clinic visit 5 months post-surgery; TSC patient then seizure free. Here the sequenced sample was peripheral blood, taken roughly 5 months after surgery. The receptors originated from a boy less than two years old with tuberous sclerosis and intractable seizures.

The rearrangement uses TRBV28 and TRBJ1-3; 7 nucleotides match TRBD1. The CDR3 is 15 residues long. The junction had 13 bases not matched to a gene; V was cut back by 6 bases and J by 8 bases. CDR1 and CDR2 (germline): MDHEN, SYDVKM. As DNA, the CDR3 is TGTGCCAGCAGCCCCCTGACAGGGTTTCCCCACACCATATATTTT. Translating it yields CASSPLTGFPHTIYF.

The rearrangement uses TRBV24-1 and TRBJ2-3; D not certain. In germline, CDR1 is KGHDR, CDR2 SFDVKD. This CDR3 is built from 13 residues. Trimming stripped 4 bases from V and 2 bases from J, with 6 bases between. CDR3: CATSEFPTDTQYF. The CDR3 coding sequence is TGTGCCACCAGTGAGTTTCCCACAGATACGCAGTATTTT.

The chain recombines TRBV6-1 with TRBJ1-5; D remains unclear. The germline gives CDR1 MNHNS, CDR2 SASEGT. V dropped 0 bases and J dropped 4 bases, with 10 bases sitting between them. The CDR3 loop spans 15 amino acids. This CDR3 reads CASSEAPRANQPQHF. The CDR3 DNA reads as TGTGCCAGCAGTGAAGCGCCAAGGGCAAATCAGCCCCAGCATTTT.

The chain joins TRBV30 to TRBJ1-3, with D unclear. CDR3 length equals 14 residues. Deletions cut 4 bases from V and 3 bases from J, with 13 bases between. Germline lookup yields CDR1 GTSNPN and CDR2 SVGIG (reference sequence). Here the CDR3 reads CAWNDPEVGNTIYF. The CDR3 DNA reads TGTGCCTGGAACGACCCGGAAGTTGGAAACACCATATATTTT.

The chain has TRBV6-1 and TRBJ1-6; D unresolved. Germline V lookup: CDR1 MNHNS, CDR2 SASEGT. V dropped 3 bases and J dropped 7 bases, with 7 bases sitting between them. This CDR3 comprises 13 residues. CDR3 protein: CASSETENSPLHF. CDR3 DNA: TGTGCCAGCAGTGAGACTGAAAATTCACCCCTCCACTTT.

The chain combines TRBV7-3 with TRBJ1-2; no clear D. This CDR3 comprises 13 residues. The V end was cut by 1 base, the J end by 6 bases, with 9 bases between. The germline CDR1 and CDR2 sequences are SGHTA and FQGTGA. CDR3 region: CASSLIREDGYTF. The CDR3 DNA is TGTGCCAGCAGCTTAATACGGGAGGATGGCTACACCTTC.

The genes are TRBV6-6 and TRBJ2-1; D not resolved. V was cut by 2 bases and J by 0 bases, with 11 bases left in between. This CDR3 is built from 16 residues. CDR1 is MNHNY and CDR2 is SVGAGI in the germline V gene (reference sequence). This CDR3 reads CASSYPVGRSYNEQFF. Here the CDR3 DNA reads TGTGCCAGCAGTTACCCCGTGGGTCGCTCCTACAATGAGCAGTTCTTC.

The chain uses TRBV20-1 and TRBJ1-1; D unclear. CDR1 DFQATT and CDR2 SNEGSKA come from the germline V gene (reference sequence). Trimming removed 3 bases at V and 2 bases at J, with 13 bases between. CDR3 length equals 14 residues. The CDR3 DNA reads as TGCAGTGCTAGTCCCGCGAGGGCTAACACTGAAGCTTTCTTT. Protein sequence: CSASPARANTEAFF.

The CDR3 reads CARTSTGLASGNTIYF. The DNA of the CDR3 is TGTGCCAGAACTTCGACAGGCTTGGCCTCTGGAAACACCATATATTTT. V is TRBV5-3 and J is TRBJ1-3; a possible D gene is TRBD1 (6 bases). TRBV5-3 is placed among ORFs of uncertain function. V lost 6 bases, J lost 0 bases, and 16 bases lay in between. The CDR3 spans 16 residues.

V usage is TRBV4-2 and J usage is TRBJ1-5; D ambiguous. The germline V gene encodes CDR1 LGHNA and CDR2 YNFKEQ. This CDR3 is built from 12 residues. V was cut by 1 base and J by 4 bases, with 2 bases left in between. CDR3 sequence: CASSQGNQPQHF. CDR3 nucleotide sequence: TGTGCCAGCAGCCAAGGGAATCAGCCCCAGCATTTT.

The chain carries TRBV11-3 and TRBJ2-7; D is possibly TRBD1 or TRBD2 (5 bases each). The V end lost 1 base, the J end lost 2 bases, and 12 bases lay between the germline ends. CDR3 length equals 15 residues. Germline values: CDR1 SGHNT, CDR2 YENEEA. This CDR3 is CASSLAGDRPYEQYF. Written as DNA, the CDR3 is TGTGCCAGCAGCTTAGCCGGGGACCGCCCCTACGAGCAGTACTTC.

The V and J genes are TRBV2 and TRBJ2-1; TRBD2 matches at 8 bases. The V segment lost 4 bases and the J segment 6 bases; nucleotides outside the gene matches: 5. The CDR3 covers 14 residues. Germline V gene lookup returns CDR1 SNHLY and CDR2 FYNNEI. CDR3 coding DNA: TGTGCCAGCAGTGGTGCAGGACTAGCCAATGAGCAGTTCTTC. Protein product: CASSGAGLANEQFF. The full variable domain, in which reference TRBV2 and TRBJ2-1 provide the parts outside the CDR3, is EPEVTQTPSHQVTQMGQEVILRCVPISNHLYFYWYRQILGQKVEFLVSFYNNEISEKSEIFDDQFSVERPDGSNFTLKIRSTKLEDSAMYFCASSGAGLANEQFFGPGTRLTVL.

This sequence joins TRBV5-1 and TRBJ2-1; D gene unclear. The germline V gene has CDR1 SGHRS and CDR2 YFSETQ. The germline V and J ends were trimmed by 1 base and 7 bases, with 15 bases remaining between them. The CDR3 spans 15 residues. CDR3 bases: TGCGCCAGCAGCTTGTTGAGCGACCCTTGGAATGAGCAGTTCTTC. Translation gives CASSLLSDPWNEQFF.

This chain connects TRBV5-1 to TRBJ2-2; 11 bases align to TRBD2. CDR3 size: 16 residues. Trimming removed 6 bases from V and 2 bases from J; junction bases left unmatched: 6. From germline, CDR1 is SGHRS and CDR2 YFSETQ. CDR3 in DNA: TGCGCCAGCACCCGACTAGCGGGGCCTAACACCGGGGAGCTGTTTTTT. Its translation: CASTRLAGPNTGELFF.

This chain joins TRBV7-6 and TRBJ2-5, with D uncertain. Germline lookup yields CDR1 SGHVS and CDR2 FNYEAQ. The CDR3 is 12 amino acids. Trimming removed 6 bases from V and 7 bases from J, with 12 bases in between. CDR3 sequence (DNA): TGTGCCAGCAGTTCGGGCCCGGGGACCCAGTACTTC. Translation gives CASSSGPGTQYF.

CDR3 sequence: CASSKGEETQYF. The CDR3 DNA follows: TGTGCCAGCAGCAAAGGTGAAGAGACCCAGTACTTC. V and J are TRBV21-1 and TRBJ2-5. TRBV21-1 is a pseudogene. The CDR3 consists of 12 residues.

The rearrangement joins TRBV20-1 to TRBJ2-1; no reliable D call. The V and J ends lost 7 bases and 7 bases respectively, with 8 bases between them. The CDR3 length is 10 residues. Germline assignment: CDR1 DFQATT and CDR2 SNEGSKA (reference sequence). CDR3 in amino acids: CSGDSNEQFF. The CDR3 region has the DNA TGCAGTGGGGATTCGAATGAGCAGTTCTTC.

The CDR3 here is CASSLSGQGTTNSPLHF. In nucleotides, the CDR3 is TGTGCCAGCTCACTTTCCGGACAGGGGACGACCAATTCACCCCTCCACTTT. The chain employs TRBV18 and TRBJ1-6, with TRBD1 identical over 9 bases. Unmatched junction bases numbered 11, after V lost 4 bases and J lost 7 bases. The CDR3 has 17 amino acids. Germline CDR1 is KGHSH and CDR2 is LQKENI.

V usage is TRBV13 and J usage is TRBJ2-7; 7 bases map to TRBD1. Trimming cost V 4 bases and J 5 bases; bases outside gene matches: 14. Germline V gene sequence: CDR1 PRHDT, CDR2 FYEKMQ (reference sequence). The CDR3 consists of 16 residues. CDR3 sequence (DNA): TGTGCCAGCAGCTGCCCCAGGGGGTTGGGAATCCACGAGCAGTACTTC. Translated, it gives CASSCPRGLGIHEQYF.

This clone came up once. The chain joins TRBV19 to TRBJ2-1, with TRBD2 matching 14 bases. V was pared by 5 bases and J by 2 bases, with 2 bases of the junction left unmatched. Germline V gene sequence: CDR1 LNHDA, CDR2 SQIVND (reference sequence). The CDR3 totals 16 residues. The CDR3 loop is CASSPTSGGAYNEQFF. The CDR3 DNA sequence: TGTGCCAGTAGTCCGACTAGCGGGGGGGCCTACAATGAGCAGTTCTTC.

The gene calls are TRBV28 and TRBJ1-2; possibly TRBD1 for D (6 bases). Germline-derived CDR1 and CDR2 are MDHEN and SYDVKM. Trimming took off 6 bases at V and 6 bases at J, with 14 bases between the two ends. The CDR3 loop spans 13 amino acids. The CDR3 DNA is TGTGCCAGCAGCTCCAGGACAGCAGATGGCTACACCTTC. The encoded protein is CASSSRTADGYTF.

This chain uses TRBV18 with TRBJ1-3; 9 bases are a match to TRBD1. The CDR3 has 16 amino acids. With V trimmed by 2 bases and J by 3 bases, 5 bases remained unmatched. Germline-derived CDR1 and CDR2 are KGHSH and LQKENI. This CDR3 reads CASSPETGGFGNTIYF. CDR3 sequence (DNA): TGTGCCAGCTCACCAGAGACAGGGGGTTTTGGAAACACCATATATTTT.

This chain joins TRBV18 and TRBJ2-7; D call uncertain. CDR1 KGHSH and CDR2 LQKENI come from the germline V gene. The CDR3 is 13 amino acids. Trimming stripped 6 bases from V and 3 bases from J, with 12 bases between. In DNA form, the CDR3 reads TGTGCCAGCTCTCCTTATGAAGGCTACGAGCAGTACTTC. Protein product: CASSPYEGYEQYF.

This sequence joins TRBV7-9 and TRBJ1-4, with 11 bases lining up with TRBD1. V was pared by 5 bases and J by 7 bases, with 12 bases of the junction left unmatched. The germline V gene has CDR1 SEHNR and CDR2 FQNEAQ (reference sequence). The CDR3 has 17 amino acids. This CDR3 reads CASSKPGQGVVPEKLFF. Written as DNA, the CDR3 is TGTGCCAGCAGCAAGCCGGGACAGGGGGTGGTCCCTGAAAAACTGTTTTTT.

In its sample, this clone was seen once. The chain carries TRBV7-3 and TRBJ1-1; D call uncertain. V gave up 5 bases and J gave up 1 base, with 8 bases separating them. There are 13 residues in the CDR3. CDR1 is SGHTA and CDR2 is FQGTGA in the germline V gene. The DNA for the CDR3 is TGTGCCAGCAGCCAGGACCGGAACACTGAAGCTTTCTTT. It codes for CASSQDRNTEAFF.

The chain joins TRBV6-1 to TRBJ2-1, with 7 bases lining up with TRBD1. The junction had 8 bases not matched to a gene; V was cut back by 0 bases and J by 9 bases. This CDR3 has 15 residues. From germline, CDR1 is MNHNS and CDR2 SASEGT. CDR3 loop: CASSEALGGWREQFF. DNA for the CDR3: TGTGCCAGCAGTGAAGCTCTAGGGGGCTGGCGTGAGCAGTTCTTC.

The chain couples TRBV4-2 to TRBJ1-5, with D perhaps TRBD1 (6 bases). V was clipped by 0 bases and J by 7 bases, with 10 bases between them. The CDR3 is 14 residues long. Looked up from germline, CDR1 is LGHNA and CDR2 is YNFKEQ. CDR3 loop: CASSQDWGGQPQHF. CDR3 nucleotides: TGTGCCAGCAGCCAAGATTGGGGGGGCCAGCCCCAGCATTTT.

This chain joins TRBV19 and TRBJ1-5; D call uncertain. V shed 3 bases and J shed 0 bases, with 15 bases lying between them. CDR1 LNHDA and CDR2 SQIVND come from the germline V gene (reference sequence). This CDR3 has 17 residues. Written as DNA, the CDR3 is TGTGCCAGTAGTATCTCCCGGGGAGGGTATAGCAATCAGCCCCAGCATTTT. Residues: CASSISRGGYSNQPQHF.